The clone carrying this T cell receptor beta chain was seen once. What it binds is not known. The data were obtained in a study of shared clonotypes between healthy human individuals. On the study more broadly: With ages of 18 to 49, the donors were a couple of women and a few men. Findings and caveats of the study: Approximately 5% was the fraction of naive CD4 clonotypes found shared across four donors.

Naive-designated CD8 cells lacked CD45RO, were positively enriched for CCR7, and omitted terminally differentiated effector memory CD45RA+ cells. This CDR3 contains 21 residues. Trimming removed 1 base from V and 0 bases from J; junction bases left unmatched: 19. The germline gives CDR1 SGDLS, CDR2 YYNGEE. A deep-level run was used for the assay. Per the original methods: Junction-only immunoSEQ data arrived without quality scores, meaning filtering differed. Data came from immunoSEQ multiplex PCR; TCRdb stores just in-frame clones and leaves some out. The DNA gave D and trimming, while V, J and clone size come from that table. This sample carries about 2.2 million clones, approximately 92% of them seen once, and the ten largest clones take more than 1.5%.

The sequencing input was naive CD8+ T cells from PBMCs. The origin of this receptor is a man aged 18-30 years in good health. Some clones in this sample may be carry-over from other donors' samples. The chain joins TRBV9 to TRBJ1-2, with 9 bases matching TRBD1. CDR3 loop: CASSVFSGEPGQGPSNYGYTF. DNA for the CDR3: TGTGCCAGCAGCGTATTTAGCGGGGAACCGGGACAGGGTCCTTCTAACTATGGCTACACCTTC. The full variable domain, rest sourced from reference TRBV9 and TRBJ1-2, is DSGVTQTPKHLITATGQRVTLRCSPRSGDLSVYWYQQSLDQGLQFLIQYYNGEERAKGNILERFSAQQFPDLHSELNLSSLELGDSALYFCASSVFSGEPGQGPSNYGYTFGSGTRLTVV.